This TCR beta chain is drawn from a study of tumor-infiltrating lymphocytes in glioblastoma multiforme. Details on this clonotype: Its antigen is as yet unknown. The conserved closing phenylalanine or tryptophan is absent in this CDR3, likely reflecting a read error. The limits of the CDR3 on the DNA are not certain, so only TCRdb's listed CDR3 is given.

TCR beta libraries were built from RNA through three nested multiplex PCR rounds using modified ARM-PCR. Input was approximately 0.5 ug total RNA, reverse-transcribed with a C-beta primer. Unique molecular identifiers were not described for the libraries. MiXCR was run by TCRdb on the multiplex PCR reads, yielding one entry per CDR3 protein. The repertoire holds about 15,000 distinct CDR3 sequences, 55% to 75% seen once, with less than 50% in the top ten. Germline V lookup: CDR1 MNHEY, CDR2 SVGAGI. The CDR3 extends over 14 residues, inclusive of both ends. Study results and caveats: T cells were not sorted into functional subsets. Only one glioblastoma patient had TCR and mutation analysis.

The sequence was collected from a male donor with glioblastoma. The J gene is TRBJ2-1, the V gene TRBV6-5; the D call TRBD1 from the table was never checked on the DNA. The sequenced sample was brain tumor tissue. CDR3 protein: CVSSYGPGFGEQSL.